A selection of T cell receptor beta chains follows, all from one sample in a study of blood T cell repertoires in COVID-19. Sequenced by immunoSEQ multiplex PCR; TCRdb stores in-frame clones only, minus some. Found here are more than 250,000 clones, around 87% of them singletons; the top ten hold roughly 5.3%. Input material: PBMCs or T cells enriched from blood (not recorded which). The receptors were gathered from a woman in her twenties or thirties who had recovered from COVID-19. Both conserved end residues are part of each CDR3. The D gene is left open where the match is weak. Expanded clones are given a class, and other clones once, few, many or no size at all.

clone size	V gene	CDR3 length	D gene	J gene	CDR3 DNA	CDR3 protein
-	TRBV6-5	13	TRBD1	TRBJ1-4	TGTGCCAGCCGGGACAGGGGATCTGAAAAACTGTTTTTT	CASRDRGSEKLFF
-	TRBV9	12	-	TRBJ2-5	TGTGCCAGCAGCTCCGGTACCGAGACCCAGTACTTC	CASSSGTETQYF
-	TRBV6-2/TRBV6-3	12	-	TRBJ1-1	TGTGCCAGCAGTTACCCCACAGGCGAAGCTTTCTTT	CASSYPTGEAFF
-	TRBV11-1	15	-	TRBJ1-1	TGTGCCAGCAGCTTACTCGGGTTTCGGAACACTGAAGCTTTCTTT	CASSLLGFRNTEAFF
-	TRBV9	15	-	TRBJ2-2	TGTGCCAGCAGCGTAGCTCCAGTTTGGCCCGGGGAGCTGTTTTTT	CASSVAPVWPGELFF
-	TRBV7-9	16	TRBD1	TRBJ2-7	TGTGCCAGCAGCCCCACAACGGGACAGGGGTCCTACGAGCAGTACTTC	CASSPTTGQGSYEQYF
-	TRBV19	16	TRBD2	TRBJ2-3	TGTGCCAGTAGTTACCTAGCGGGGGGAGGCACAGATACGCAGTATTTT	CASSYLAGGGTDTQYF
-	TRBV24-1	13	-	TRBJ2-3	TGTGCCACCAGTGAGGCGGGCACAGATACGCAGTATTTT	CATSEAGTDTQYF
-	TRBV28	15	TRBD1	TRBJ2-2	TGTGCCAGCAGCCGCGACAGGGGAAACACCGGGGAGCTGTTTTTT	CASSRDRGNTGELFF
once	TRBV12-5	12	-	TRBJ1-5	TGTGCTAGTGGACAGGGCAATCAGCCCCAGCATTTT	CASGQGNQPQHF
few	TRBV5-5	13	TRBD1	TRBJ1-2	TGTGCCAGCAGCCCGCAGGGGGCTTGGGGCTACACCTTC	CASSPQGAWGYTF
-	TRBV5-6	16	TRBD2	TRBJ2-1	TGTGCCAGCAGCTTGGGGGTAGCGGGGGACTACAATGAGCAGTTCTTC	CASSLGVAGDYNEQFF
once	TRBV7-2	16	TRBD1	TRBJ1-6	TGTGCCAGCAGCTCAAGGGGGCTAAGGTCTACCACGGCCCTCCACTTT	CASSSRGLRSTTALHF
few	TRBV4-2	20	TRBD2	TRBJ2-6	TGTGCCAGCAGCCTGGGGGACGGGACTACTTTTTTCGCTGGGGCCAACGTCCTGACTTTC	CASSLGDGTTFFAGANVLTF
few	TRBV18	13	-	TRBJ2-7	TGTGCCAGCTCACCGCAGGCTCTTTACGAGCAGTACTTC	CASSPQALYEQYF
-	TRBV9	15	TRBD1	TRBJ1-2	TGTGCCAGCAGCCCGTCACCAGGGGGAGTCTATGGCTACACCTTC	CASSPSPGGVYGYTF
-	TRBV28	16	TRBD1	TRBJ1-1	TGTGCCACCACCGGCCCAGGGGGCGCGGTCTCCGCTGAAGCTTTCTTT	CATTGPGGAVSAEAFF
-	TRBV29-1	15	TRBD1	TRBJ1-4	TGCAGCGTTGGGGAGACAGGGAACCCTAATGAAAAACTGTTTTTT	CSVGETGNPNEKLFF
-	TRBV19	13	TRBD1	TRBJ1-1	TGTGCCAGTAGTACCCTGACAGGGACTGAAGCTTTCTTT	CASSTLTGTEAFF
-	TRBV6-5	12	-	TRBJ1-2	TGTGCCAGCAGCACGGACTGGGGTGGCTACACCTTC	CASSTDWGGYTF
-	TRBV9	14	TRBD2	TRBJ2-7	TGTGCCAGCAGCGCCGGTGGGAGGGTCTACGAGCAGTACTTC	CASSAGGRVYEQYF
-	TRBV9	16	-	TRBJ1-1	TGTGCCAGCAGCCTAATAAGTGGGGGCCCGAACACTGAAGCTTTCTTT	CASSLISGGPNTEAFF
-	TRBV6-6	15	TRBD1	TRBJ1-2	TGTGCCAGCAGTTACTCGGGAAGGGGGCACTATGGCTACACCTTC	CASSYSGRGHYGYTF
-	TRBV2	14	TRBD1	TRBJ1-2	TGTGCCAGCAGTCCAATACAGGGGATTCCTGGCTACACCTTC	CASSPIQGIPGYTF
-	TRBV19	14	TRBD1	TRBJ1-5	TGTGCCAGTAGTATCGGTACAGGGGGTCAGCCCCAGCATTTT	CASSIGTGGQPQHF
-	TRBV15	15	-	TRBJ1-2	TGTGCCACCAGCTCCGGAGACAGCTTCTTCTATGGCTACACCTTC	CATSSGDSFFYGYTF
once	TRBV6-2/TRBV6-3	12	-	TRBJ1-1	TGTGCCAGCAGTTATGGACAGACGGGATCTTTCTTT	CASSYGQTGSFF
-	TRBV29-1	16	TRBD1	TRBJ1-2	TGCAGCGTTGGCCCAGGACAGGGTCCGGCGGGCTATGGCTACACCTTC	CSVGPGQGPAGYGYTF
-	TRBV4-1	13	-	TRBJ1-1	TGCGCCAGCAGTCGACAGGTGAACACTGAAGCTTTCTTT	CASSRQVNTEAFF
-	TRBV6-2/TRBV6-3	13	TRBD1	TRBJ1-2	TGTGCCAGCAGTTTGGCAGGGGGATATGGCTACACCTTC	CASSLAGGYGYTF
few	TRBV4-1	16	TRBD1	TRBJ1-5	TGCGCCAGCAGCCAAGAAGGAGGGGGCGCGAATCAGCCCCAGCATTTT	CASSQEGGGANQPQHF
-	TRBV27	16	-	TRBJ1-4	TGTGCCAGCAGTAAAACCGGGACTCGCTGGAATGAAAAACTGTTTTTT	CASSKTGTRWNEKLFF
-	TRBV12-3/TRBV12-4	13	TRBD1	TRBJ2-5	TGTGCCAGCACCACCGACAGGGGGGAGACCCAGTACTTC	CASTTDRGETQYF
-	TRBV2	13	TRBD2	TRBJ2-7	TGTGCCAGCAGTGAAGCTATAGCGGGCGAGCAGTACTTC	CASSEAIAGEQYF
-	TRBV24-1	15	TRBD1	TRBJ2-2	TGTGCCACCAGTGATCCGGGACAGGGCGCGGGGGAGCTATTTTTT	CATSDPGQGAGELFF
-	TRBV5-1	14	-	TRBJ1-2	TGCGCCAGCAGCCCCGACAGGCCGGGGAGTGGCTACACCTTC	CASSPDRPGSGYTF
-	TRBV19	13	TRBD1	TRBJ1-2	TGTGCCAGTACCCAAACAGGGGACTATGGCTACACCTTC	CASTQTGDYGYTF
few	TRBV4-1	15	TRBD1	TRBJ1-2	TGCGCCAGCAGCCAAGCCCAGACAGGGGCGTATGGCTACACCTTC	CASSQAQTGAYGYTF
-	TRBV7-2	16	TRBD1	TRBJ1-3	TGTGCCAGCAGCTTAGGGGGCCAGGGGGGAGTAAACACCATATATTTT	CASSLGGQGGVNTIYF
-	TRBV18	13	-	TRBJ1-5	TGTGCCAGCTCACCAGGTGTTGAGGAGCCCCAGCATTTT	CASSPGVEEPQHF
once	TRBV19	15	TRBD1	TRBJ1-2	TGTGCCAGTAGGATACAGGGGAGTGTAGTTTATGGCTACACCTTC	CASRIQGSVVYGYTF
-	TRBV9	17	-	TRBJ1-3	TGTGCCAGCAGCGTAGCTACCGGGAGACTGAATGGAAACACCATATATTTT	CASSVATGRLNGNTIYF
-	TRBV3-1/TRBV3-2	13	-	TRBJ1-3	TGTGCCAGCAGCCAGGCCCTTGGAAACACCATATATTTT	CASSQALGNTIYF
-	TRBV28	13	-	TRBJ1-3	TGTGCCAGCAGAAACCGACTTCGAGACACCATATATTTT	CASRNRLRDTIYF
few	TRBV7-9	15	TRBD1	TRBJ1-3	TGTGCCAGCAGCCTACTCGGGACAGCCGGAAACACCATATATTTT	CASSLLGTAGNTIYF
-	TRBV6-5	14	TRBD1	TRBJ1-4	TGTGCCAGCAGCAACAGGGGAAGGGGTGAAAAACTGTTTTTT	CASSNRGRGEKLFF
-	TRBV6-6	13	-	TRBJ1-2	TGTGCCAGCAGTTCCCGGGGAGGGCTCGGCTACACCTTC	CASSSRGGLGYTF
-	TRBV3-1/TRBV3-2	15	-	TRBJ1-1	TGTGCCAGCAGCCATTGGACAGTGATGAACACTGAAGCTTTCTTT	CASSHWTVMNTEAFF